This TCR beta chain comes out of a study of blood T cells in healthy people across ages. Alongside a J-beta primer mix, a sample-barcoded 5' primer served in a second PCR lasting roughly 6 to 11 cycles. Per-sample output comprised a minimum of 3 million paired-end reads containing CDR3. TCRdb passed the 5' RACE reads through MiXCR, listing each CDR3 protein once. The sample has roughly 2 million distinct CDR3 sequences, about 49% seen once; the top ten hold approximately 2%. The CDR3 length is 15 residues. Germline CDR1 reads MNHEY; CDR2 reads SVGEGT. Trimming at V came to 6 bases and at J to 0 bases, leaving 7 bases not matched to a gene.

The TCR was taken from a woman in her forties in good health. Sequencing used blood. This rearrangement joins TRBV6-2 or TRBV6-3 to TRBJ2-5; 7 bases fit TRBD2. DNA of the CDR3: TGTGCCAGCAGCACCAGCGGGGACGACCAAGAGACCCAGTACTTC. Translation: CASSTSGDDQETQYF.